This T cell receptor beta chain stems from a study of blood T cell repertoires in COVID-19. Study-level information: There were acute and convalescent COVID-19 samples, and they came from the United States, Italy and Spain. Sample material is recorded as cDNA or gDNA derived from T cells, B-cell-depleted T cells, or PBMCs.

The data were produced by immunoSEQ multiplex PCR, yet TCRdb's version contains in-frame clones alone and is incomplete. The repertoire has roughly 410,000 clones, more than 70% of them found once; the top ten carry roughly 2%. Between the trimmed V and J ends, which lost 3 bases and 4 bases, there was a span of 21 bases. CDR1 and CDR2 from the germline V gene are KGHSH and LQKENI. CDR3 size: 17 residues. In Seattle, patients joined the study during active infection and were tracked longitudinally. This clone was seen only a few times. Sample: peripheral blood. This sequence joins TRBV18 and TRBJ1-2; perhaps TRBD1 as D (5 bases). The receptor was derived from a woman in her fifties or sixties with COVID-19, enrolled during active disease. CDR3 amino acids: CASSPYGSSGQIYGYTF. The CDR3 DNA reads as TGTGCCAGCTCACCTTACGGGTCCTCAGGACAAATCTATGGCTACACCTTC. Full variable domain (missing parts from reference TRBV18 and TRBJ1-2): NAGVMQNPRHLVRRRGQEARLRCSPMKGHSHVYWYRQLPEEGLKFMVYLQKENIIDESGMPKERFSAEFPKEGPSILRIQQVVRGDSAAYFCASSPYGSSGQIYGYTFGSGTRLTVV.